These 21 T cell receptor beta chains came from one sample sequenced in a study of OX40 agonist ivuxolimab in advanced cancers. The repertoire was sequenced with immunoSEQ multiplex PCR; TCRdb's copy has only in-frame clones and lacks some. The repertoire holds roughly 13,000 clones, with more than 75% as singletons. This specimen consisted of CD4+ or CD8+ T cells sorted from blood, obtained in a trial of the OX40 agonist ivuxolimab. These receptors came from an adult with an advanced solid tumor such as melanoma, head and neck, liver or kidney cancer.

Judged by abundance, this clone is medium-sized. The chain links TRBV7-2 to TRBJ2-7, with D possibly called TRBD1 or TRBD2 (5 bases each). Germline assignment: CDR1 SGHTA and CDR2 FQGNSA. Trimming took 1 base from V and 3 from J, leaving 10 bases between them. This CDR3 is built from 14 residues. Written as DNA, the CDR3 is TGTGCCAGCAGCTTAGTGGGGGATCTCTACGAGCAGTACTTC. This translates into CASSLVGDLYEQYF.

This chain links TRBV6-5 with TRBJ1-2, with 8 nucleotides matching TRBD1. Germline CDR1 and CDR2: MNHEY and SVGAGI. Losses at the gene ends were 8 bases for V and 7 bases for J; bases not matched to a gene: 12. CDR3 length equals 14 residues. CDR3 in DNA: TGTGCCAGCGACTCCTGGACAGGGCGGGCTGGCTACACCTTC. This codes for CASDSWTGRAGYTF.

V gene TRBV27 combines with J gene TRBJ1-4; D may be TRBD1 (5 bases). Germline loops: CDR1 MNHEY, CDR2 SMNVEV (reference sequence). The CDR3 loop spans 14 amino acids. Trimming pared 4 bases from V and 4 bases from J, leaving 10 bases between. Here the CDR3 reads CASSSRQSNEKLFF. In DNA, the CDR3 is TGTGCCAGCAGTTCGCGACAGAGTAATGAAAAACTGTTTTTT.

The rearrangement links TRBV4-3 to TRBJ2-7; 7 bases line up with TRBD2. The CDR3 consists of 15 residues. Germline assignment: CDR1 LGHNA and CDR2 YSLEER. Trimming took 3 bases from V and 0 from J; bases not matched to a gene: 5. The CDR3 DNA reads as TGCGCCAGCAGCCAGACCCTAGCGGCCTCCTACGAGCAGTACTTC. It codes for CASSQTLAASYEQYF.

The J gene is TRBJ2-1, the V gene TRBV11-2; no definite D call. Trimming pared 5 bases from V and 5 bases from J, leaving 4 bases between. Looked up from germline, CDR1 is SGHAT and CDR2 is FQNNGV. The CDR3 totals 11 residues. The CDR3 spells CASSDHNEQFF. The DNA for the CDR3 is TGTGCCAGCAGCGACCACAATGAGCAGTTCTTC.

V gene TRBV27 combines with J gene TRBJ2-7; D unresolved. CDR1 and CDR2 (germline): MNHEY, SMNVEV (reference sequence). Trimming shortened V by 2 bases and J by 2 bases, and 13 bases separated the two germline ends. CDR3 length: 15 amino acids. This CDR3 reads CASSLLGRQTYEQYF. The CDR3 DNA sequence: TGTGCCAGCAGTTTACTCGGACGGCAAACCTACGAGCAGTACTTC.

The CDR3 reads CASSIPGFLYGYTF. The CDR3 DNA is TGTGCCAGCAGCATCCCGGGCTTCCTCTATGGCTACACCTTC. The gene calls are TRBV5-4 and TRBJ1-2; no clear D gene. Germline assignment: CDR1 SGHNT and CDR2 YYREEE (reference sequence). The CDR3 extends over 14 amino acids. The V gene lost 4 bases and the J gene lost 4 bases, with 14 bases spanning the gap.

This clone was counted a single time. CDR3 DNA: TGTGCCACCAGCAGATGGGACAGTGGTAATGAGCAGTTCTTC. Its protein is CATSRWDSGNEQFF. The V and J genes are TRBV15 and TRBJ2-1; 7 bases map to TRBD1. V trimming: 2 bases; J trimming: 7 bases; junction bases outside the gene matches: 5. Looked up from germline, CDR1 is LNHNV and CDR2 is YYDKDF (reference sequence). The CDR3 sequence is 14 residues long.

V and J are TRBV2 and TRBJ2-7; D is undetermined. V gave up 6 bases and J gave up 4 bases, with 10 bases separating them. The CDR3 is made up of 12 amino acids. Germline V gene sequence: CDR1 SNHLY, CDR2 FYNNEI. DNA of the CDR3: TGTGCCAGCAGGCCCGCGGAGTACGAGCAGTACTTC. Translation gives CASRPAEYEQYF.

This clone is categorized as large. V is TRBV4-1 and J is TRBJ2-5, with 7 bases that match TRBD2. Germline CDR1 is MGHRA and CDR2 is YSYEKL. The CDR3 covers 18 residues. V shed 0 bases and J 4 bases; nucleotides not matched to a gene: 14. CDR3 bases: TGCGCCAGCAGCCAAGAGGCCCCAACGGGAGGAGGCCTAGAGACCCAGTACTTC. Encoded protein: CASSQEAPTGGGLETQYF.

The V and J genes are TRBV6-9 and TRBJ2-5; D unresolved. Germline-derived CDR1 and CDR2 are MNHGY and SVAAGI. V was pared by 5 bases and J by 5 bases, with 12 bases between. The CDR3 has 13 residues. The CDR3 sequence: CASSAIGFETQYF. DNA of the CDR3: TGTGCCAGCAGTGCAATTGGGTTCGAGACCCAGTACTTC.

The CDR3 spells CASSFLGLAGVTSEQYF. CDR3 nucleotide sequence: TGTGCCAGCAGCTTTTTGGGACTAGCGGGAGTGACTAGCGAGCAGTACTTC. The V gene is TRBV5-4, the J gene TRBJ2-7, with 14 positions matching TRBD2. CDR3 length equals 17 residues. With V trimmed by 2 bases and J by 6 bases, 10 bases remained unmatched. The germline V gene encodes CDR1 SGHNT and CDR2 YYREEE (reference sequence). Supplemented by reference TRBV5-4 and TRBJ2-7, the full variable domain reads ETGVTQSPTHLIKTRGQQVTLRCSSQSGHNTVSWYQQALGQGPQFIFQYYREEENGRGNFPPRFSGLQFPNYSSELNVNALELDDSALYLCASSFLGLAGVTSEQYFGPGTRLTVT.

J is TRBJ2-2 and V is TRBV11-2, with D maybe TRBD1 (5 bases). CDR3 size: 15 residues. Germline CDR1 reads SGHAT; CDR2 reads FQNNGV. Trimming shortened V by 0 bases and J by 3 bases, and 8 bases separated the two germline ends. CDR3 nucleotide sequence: TGTGCCAGCAGCTTAGATTCAGGGTACACCGGGGAGCTGTTTTTT. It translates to CASSLDSGYTGELFF.

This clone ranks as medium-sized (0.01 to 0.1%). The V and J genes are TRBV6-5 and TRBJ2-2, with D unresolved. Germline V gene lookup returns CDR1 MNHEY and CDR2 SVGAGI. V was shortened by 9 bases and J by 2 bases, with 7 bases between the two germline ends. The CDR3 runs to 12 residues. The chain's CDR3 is CASSINTGELFF. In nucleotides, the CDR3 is TGTGCCAGTTCCATCAACACCGGGGAGCTGTTTTTT.

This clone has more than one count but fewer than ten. The CDR3 nucleotides are TGTGCCAGCAGTTACGCACGGTCGGGTGAGCAGTACTTC. It translates to CASSYARSGEQYF. V gene TRBV6-5 combines with J gene TRBJ2-7; D gene unclear. In germline, CDR1 is MNHEY, CDR2 SVGAGI. With 2 bases removed from V and 7 bases from J, the gap between germline ends came to 12 bases. The CDR3 has 13 amino acids.

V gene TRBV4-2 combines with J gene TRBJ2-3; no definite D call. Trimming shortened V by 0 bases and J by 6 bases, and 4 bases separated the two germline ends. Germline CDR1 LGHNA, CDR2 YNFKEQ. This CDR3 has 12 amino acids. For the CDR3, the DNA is TGTGCCAGCAGCCAAGAGTGGGATACGCAGTATTTT. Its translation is CASSQEWDTQYF.

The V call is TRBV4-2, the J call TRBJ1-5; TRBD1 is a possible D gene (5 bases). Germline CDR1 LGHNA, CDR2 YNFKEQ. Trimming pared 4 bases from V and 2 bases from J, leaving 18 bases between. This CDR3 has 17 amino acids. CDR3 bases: TGTGCCAGCAGCCCATTTTGGGGGGATGAGGGCAATCAGCCCCAGCATTTT. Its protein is CASSPFWGDEGNQPQHF.

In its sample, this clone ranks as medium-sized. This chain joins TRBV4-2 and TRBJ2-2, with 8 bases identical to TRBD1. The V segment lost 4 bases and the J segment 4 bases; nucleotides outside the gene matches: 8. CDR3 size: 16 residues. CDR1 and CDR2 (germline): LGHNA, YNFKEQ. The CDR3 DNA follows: TGTGCCAGCAGCCCAGGCCCGGACAGGGCCACCGGGGAGCTGTTTTTT. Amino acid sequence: CASSPGPDRATGELFF.

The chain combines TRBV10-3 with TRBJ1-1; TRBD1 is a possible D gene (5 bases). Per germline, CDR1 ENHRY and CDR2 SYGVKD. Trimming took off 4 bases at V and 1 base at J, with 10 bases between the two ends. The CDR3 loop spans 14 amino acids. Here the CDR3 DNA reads TGTGCCATCAGTGGTGGGGGTCCGAACACTGAAGCTTTCTTT. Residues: CAISGGGPNTEAFF.

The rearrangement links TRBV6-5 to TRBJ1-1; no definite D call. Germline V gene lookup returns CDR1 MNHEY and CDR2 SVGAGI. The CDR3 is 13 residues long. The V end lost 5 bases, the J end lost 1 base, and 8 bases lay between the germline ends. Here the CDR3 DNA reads TGTGCCAGCAGTCTCTCGCGGAACACTGAAGCTTTCTTT. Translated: CASSLSRNTEAFF.

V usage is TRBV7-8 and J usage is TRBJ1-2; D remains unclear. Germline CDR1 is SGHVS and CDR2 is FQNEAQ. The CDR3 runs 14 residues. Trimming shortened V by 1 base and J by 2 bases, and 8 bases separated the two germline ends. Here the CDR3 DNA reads TGTGCCAGCAGCTTAGAAGCAGGCAACTATGGCTACACCTTC. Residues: CASSLEAGNYGYTF.